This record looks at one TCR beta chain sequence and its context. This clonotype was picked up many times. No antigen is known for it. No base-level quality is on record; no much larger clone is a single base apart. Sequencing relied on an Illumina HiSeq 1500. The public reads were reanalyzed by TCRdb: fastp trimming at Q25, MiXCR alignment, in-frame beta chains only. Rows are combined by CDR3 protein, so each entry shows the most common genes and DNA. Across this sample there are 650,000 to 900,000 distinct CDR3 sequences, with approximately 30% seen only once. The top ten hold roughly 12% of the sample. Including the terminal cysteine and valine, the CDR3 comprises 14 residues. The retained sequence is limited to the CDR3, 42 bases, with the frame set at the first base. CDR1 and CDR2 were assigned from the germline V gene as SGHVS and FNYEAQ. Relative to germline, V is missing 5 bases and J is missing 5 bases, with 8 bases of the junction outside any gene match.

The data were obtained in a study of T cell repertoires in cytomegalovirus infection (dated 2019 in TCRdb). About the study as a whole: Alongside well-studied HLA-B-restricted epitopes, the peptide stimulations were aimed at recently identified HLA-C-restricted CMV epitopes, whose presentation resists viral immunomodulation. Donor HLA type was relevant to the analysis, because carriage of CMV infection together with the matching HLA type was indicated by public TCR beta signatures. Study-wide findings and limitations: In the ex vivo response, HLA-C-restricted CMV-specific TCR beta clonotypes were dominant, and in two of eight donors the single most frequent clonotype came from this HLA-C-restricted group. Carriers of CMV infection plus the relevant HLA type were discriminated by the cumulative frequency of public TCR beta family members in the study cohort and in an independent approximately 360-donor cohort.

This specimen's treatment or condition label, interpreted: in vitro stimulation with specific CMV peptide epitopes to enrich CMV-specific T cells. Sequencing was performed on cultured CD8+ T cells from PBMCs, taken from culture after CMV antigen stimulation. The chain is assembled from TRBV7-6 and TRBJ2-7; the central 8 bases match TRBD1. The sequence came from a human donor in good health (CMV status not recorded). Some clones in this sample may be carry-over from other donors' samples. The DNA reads TGTGCCAGCAGCCCGGGGACAGGTCCTGACGAGCAGTACGTC. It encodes CASSPGTGPDEQYV.